This T cell receptor (beta chain) was sequenced during a study of regulatory T cells in long-lasting Graves disease. Study-level findings and limits: In persistent patients, shared public clonotypes (over 2,500) outnumbered those in new patients (roughly 1,000).

Time point specified: persistent/refractory GD, antithyroid drugs over 5 years with positive TRAb. Construction of the TCR library relied on RNA isolated from PBMCs. This clonotype showed up many times. The antigen is unknown. The TCR beta library used iRepertoire HTBI primers with Arm-PCR amplification of CDR3. Each CDR3 protein is one row after TCRdb ran MiXCR on the multiplex PCR reads. The sample holds almost 350,000 distinct CDR3 sequences, roughly 21% seen once. Germline V lookup: CDR1 WSHSY, CDR2 SAAADI. The CDR3 spans 13 residues. V lost 2 bases and J 4 bases, leaving 8 bases between the germline ends.

The source material was peripheral blood mononuclear cells (PBMCs), sampled when the disease was refractory, from a patient treated with antithyroid drugs. V is TRBV10-2 and J is TRBJ1-1; possible D gene TRBD1, 5 bases. The sequence was obtained from a female donor with Graves disease. CDR3 sequence (DNA): TGCGCCAGCAGTGAGGCCCAGGGCACTGAAGCTTTCTTT. Its translation is CASSEAQGTEAFF.